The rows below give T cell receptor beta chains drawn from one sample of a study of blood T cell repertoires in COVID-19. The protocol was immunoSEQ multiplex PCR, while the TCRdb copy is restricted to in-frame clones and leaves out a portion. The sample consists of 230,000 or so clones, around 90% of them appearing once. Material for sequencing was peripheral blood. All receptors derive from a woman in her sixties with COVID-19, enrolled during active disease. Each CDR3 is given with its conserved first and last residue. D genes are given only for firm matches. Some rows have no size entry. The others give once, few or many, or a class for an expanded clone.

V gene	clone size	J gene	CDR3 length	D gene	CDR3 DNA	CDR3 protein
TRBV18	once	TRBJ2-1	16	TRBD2	TGTGCCAGCTCACCTCGGACTAGCGGGGGGGCGGATGAGCAGTTCTTC	CASSPRTSGGADEQFF
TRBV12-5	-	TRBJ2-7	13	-	TGTGCTAGTGGTTTCGTCGGAGGGGCGGAGCAGTACTTC	CASGFVGGAEQYF
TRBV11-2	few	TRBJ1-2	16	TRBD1	TGTGCCAGCAGCTCCCATTCGGGACAGGGGGCGAGGGGCTACACCTTC	CASSSHSGQGARGYTF
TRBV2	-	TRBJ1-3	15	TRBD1	TGTGCCAGCAGGGAGACAGGGGAGGCTGGAAACACCATATATTTT	CASRETGEAGNTIYF
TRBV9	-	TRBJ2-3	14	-	TGTGCCAGCAGCACCACTACACAGGCAGATACGCAGTATTTT	CASSTTTQADTQYF
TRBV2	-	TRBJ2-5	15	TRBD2	TGTGCCAGCAGAGAAACCGGGACTATAAAAGAGACCCAGTACTTC	CASRETGTIKETQYF
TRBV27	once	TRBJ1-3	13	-	TGTGCCAGCAGTACCACCACAGGAAACACCATATATTTT	CASSTTTGNTIYF
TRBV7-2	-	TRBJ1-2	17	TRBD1	TGTGCCAGCAGCTCCAATCTCGGGGGACAGGGGAGTACAGAGAACACCTTC	CASSSNLGGQGSTENTF
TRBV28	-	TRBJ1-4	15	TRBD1	TGTGCCAGCAGTTTCTTGGACAGGGGTAATGAAAAACTGTTTTTT	CASSFLDRGNEKLFF
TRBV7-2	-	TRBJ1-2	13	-	TGTGCCAGCAGCTCGATATTTAGCCCTGGCTACACCTTC	CASSSIFSPGYTF
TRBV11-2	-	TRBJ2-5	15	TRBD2	TGTGCCAGCAGCTCATTAGCGGGGGGGCGGCAGACCCAGTACTTC	CASSSLAGGRQTQYF
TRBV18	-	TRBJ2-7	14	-	TGTGCCAGCTCACCGGGGGGACTCGGGCACGAGCAGTACTTC	CASSPGGLGHEQYF
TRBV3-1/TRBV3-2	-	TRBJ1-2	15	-	TGTGCCAGCAGCCAGGGCGGTGGGGGGGAGCGTGGCTACACCTTC	CASSQGGGGERGYTF
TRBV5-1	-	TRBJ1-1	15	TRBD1	TGCGCCAGCAGTCCTCTGGGACAGGGAAACACTGAAGCTTTCTTT	CASSPLGQGNTEAFF
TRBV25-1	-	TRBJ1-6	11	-	TGTGCCGCAGGATCCCAAATGGCCCTCCACTTT	CAAGSQMALHF
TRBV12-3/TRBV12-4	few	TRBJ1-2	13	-	TGTGCCAGCAGTCTCCGGGGGGTCATTGGCTACACCTTC	CASSLRGVIGYTF
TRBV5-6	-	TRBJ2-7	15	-	TGTGCCAGCAGCTCCGGTGGAGGTGTCTCCTACGAGCAGTACTTC	CASSSGGGVSYEQYF
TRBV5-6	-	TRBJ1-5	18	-	TGTGCCAGCAGCTTGAGGCGGGACGGGCTTAAGGGCAATCAGCCCCAGCATTTT	CASSLRRDGLKGNQPQHF
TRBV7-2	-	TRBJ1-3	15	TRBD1	TGTGCCAGCAGCTCGACAGGGGGCTTTGGAAACACCATATATTTT	CASSSTGGFGNTIYF
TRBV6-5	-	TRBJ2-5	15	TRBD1	TGTGCCAGCAGCTTATTGGACAGGGAACAAGAGACCCAGTACTTC	CASSLLDREQETQYF
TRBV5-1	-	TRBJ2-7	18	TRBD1	TGCGCCAGCAGCTTGGCGGGACAGGGGGCGGGCAACGCCTACGAGCAGTACTTC	CASSLAGQGAGNAYEQYF
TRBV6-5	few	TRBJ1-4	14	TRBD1	TGTGCCAGCAGGGGGACAGGGACTAATGAAAAACTGTTTTTT	CASRGTGTNEKLFF
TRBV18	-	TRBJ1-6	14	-	TGTGCCAGCTCATCGACAGTGGGTGATTCACCCCTCCACTTT	CASSSTVGDSPLHF
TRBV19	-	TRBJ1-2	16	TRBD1	TGTGCCAGTAGTATGAACACCGGGACAGGGGCAAATGGCTACACCTTC	CASSMNTGTGANGYTF
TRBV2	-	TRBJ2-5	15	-	TGTGCCAGCACCGGACCAGACAGGGGAGGGGAGACCCAGTACTTC	CASTGPDRGGETQYF
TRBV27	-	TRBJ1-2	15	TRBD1	TGTGCCAGCAGCCCAGAGACAGGGGGTTACTATGGCTACACCTTC	CASSPETGGYYGYTF
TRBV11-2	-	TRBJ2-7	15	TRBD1	TGTGCCAGCAGCATCCTCACAGGGGGCCCCTACGAGCAGTACTTC	CASSILTGGPYEQYF
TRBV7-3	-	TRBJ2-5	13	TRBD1	TGTGCCAGCAGCCAGACAGGGCGTGAGACCCAGTACTTC	CASSQTGRETQYF
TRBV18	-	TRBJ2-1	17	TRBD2	TGTGCCAGCTCACCATTCGGGTTAGCGGGGTACTTCAATGAGCAGTTCTTC	CASSPFGLAGYFNEQFF
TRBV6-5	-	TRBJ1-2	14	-	TGTGCCAGCAGTTACAGTAGGGGAAAAGATGGCTACACCTTC	CASSYSRGKDGYTF
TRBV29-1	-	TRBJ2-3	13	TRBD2	TGCAGCGTCACGGGACTAGGCACAGATACGCAGTATTTT	CSVTGLGTDTQYF
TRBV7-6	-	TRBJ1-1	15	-	TGTGCCAGCAGCTTAGCATCAGCGAAAAACACTGAAGCTTTCTTT	CASSLASAKNTEAFF
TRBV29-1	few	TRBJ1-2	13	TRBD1	TGCAGCGTTGAGCCCGACAGGGCTTTAGGCTACACCTTC	CSVEPDRALGYTF
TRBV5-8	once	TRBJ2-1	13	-	TGTGCCAGCAGCCCCGAGCTAATACATGAGCAGTTCTTC	CASSPELIHEQFF
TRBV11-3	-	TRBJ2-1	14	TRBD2	TGTGCCAGCAGCCCCGGGGGGGCACGGAATGAGCAGTTCTTC	CASSPGGARNEQFF
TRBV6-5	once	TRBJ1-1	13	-	TGTGCCAGCAGTTACTCAAGGGGCACTGAAGCTTTCTTT	CASSYSRGTEAFF